These 7 T cell receptor beta chains were all obtained from the same sample, sequenced in a study of beta chain features in type 1 diabetes. The antigens of these receptors remain unknown. The study reverse transcribed the entire isolated RNA, so it sequenced expressed TCRB transcripts. TCRdb's table, derived via immunoSEQ multiplex PCR, lists solely in-frame clones and lacks some. The sample yields 550,000 to 850,000 clones, 13% seen once. Study conclusions and caveats: Significant though moderate, a shortening of TCRB CDR3s appeared in all four CD4+ subsets of Type 1 diabetes patients.

Sequencing input: naive CD4+ T cells from blood. These receptors all stem from a man younger than 35 with type 1 diabetes.

The J gene is TRBJ1-6, the V gene TRBV7-2, with TRBD1 as a possible D gene (5 bases). The CDR3 sequence is 14 residues long. Between the trimmed V and J ends, which lost 1 base and 5 bases, there was a span of 6 bases. Germline V gives CDR1 SGHTA, CDR2 FQGNSA. CDR3 DNA: TGTGCCAGCAGCTTAGGGGGGGATAATTCACCCCTCCACTTT. It codes for CASSLGGDNSPLHF.

This clone was detected only a few times. J is TRBJ1-1 and V is TRBV10-3; D is uncertain. Trimming took off 0 bases at V and 4 bases at J, with 9 bases between the two ends. Per the germline V gene, CDR1 is ENHRY and CDR2 is SYGVKD. The CDR3 has 14 amino acids. CDR3 amino acids: CAISESEGPTEAFF. In nucleotides, the CDR3 is TGTGCCATCAGTGAGTCTGAAGGACCCACTGAAGCTTTCTTT.

This clone was found a few times. The CDR3 sequence is CASRQGHNTEAFF. CDR3 nucleotide sequence: TGTGCCAGCAGACAGGGGCACAACACTGAAGCTTTCTTT. The chain links TRBV25-1 to TRBJ1-1; 7 nucleotides align to TRBD1. The CDR3 loop spans 13 amino acids. Germline V gives CDR1 MGHDK, CDR2 SYGVNS. Germline trimming cut 6 bases from V and 2 bases from J; bases unmatched to any gene: 3.

This clone was observed a few times. The chain links TRBV6-6 to TRBJ2-1; tentative D call: TRBD1 (7 bases). Trimming shortened V by 2 bases and J by 5 bases, and 16 bases separated the two germline ends. Germline loops: CDR1 MNHNY, CDR2 SVGAGI (reference sequence). This CDR3 is built from 16 residues. The CDR3: CASSYPQGRPDNEQFF. CDR3 sequence (DNA): TGTGCCAGCAGTTACCCACAGGGGAGGCCAGACAATGAGCAGTTCTTC.

Only a few counts were recorded for this clone. The chain employs TRBV7-9 and TRBJ1-2; D gene unclear. Germline loops: CDR1 SEHNR, CDR2 FQNEAQ (reference sequence). The CDR3 is made up of 13 amino acids. V was cut by 4 bases and J by 7 bases, with 13 bases left in between. The CDR3 DNA sequence: TGTGCCAGCAGCTCCGGGCCGGGAGGTGGCTACACCTTC. This encodes CASSSGPGGGYTF.

The chain combines TRBV28 with TRBJ1-5; no firm D call. V was cut by 3 bases and J by 6 bases, with 12 bases left in between. The CDR3 is 14 amino acids. CDR1 and CDR2 (germline): MDHEN, SYDVKM. The CDR3 loop is CASSFGGTAQPQHF. CDR3 bases: TGTGCCAGCAGTTTTGGAGGAACGGCTCAGCCCCAGCATTTT. The full variable domain, completed using reference TRBV28 and TRBJ1-5, is DVKVTQSSRYLVKRTGEKVFLECVQDMDHENMFWYRQDPGLGLRLIYFSYDVKMKEKGDIPEGYSVSREKKERFSLILESASTNQTSMYLCASSFGGTAQPQHFGDGTRLSIL.

This clone came up a few times. The CDR3 DNA reads as TGTGCCAGCAGCCTCCGGGGGGAGCTGTTTTTT. Its translation is CASSLRGELFF. The chain uses TRBV7-3 and TRBJ2-2; D gene uncertain. In germline, CDR1 is SGHTA, CDR2 FQGTGA. V dropped 5 bases and J dropped 8 bases, with 6 bases sitting between them. This CDR3 region has 11 residues.